This T cell receptor beta chain originates from a study of CD8 T cells in ankylosing spondylitis. The CDR3 spans 17 residues. Trimming at V came to 5 bases and at J to 2 bases, leaving 12 bases not matched to a gene. The germline V gene has CDR1 SEHNR and CDR2 FQNEAQ (reference sequence). TCRdb recomputed calls from the 5' RACE reads with MiXCR, one row per CDR3 protein. The table has tens of thousands of distinct CDR3 sequences, approximately 10% seen once. The TCR originated in a male donor with ankylosing spondylitis or in good health (not recorded which). The sample consisted of blood, either unsorted or a sorted T cell fraction (not recorded which). This chain links TRBV7-9 with TRBJ2-3; TRBD2 aligns across 8 bases. The CDR3 DNA follows: TGTGCCAGCAGCCCGCCCGGGGTAGCGGGGATCACAGATACGCAGTATTTT. It encodes CASSPPGVAGITDTQYF. The full variable domain, with the rest looked up from reference TRBV7-9 and TRBJ2-3, is DTGVSQNPRHKITKRGQNVTFRCDPISEHNRLYWYRQTLGQGPEFLTYFQNEAQLEKSRLLSDRFSAERPKGSFSTLEIQRTEQGDSAMYLCASSPPGVAGITDTQYFGPGTRLTVL.